This is a list of T cell receptor beta chains from one sample in a study of control samples from healthy donors and cancer patients. Sequencing was performed with immunoSEQ multiplex PCR; in TCRdb, only in-frame clones are kept and a portion is missing. The table has about 61,000 clones, around 89% seen once; the top ten hold roughly 5.6%. Specimen: PBMCs. These TCRs come from a man aged 55 to 70 with colorectal cancer. The CDR3 runs from the conserved cysteine through the conserved F or W. The D gene is left open where the match is weak. Rows give clone size only sometimes, using once, few, many, or a class for an expanded clone.

V gene: TRBV2
J gene: TRBJ2-1
clone size: medium-sized
D gene: TRBD1
CDR3 DNA: TGTGCCAGCAGTAGGCTCGGACAGGGGGCGCGGAATGAGCAGTTCTTC
CDR3 protein: CASSRLGQGARNEQFF

V gene: TRBV7-2
J gene: TRBJ2-5
clone size: -
D gene: -
CDR3 DNA: TGTGCCAGCAGCCCTTGGGACTTCTACGGGGAGACCCAGTACTTC
CDR3 protein: CASSPWDFYGETQYF

V gene: TRBV5-5
J gene: TRBJ2-3
clone size: -
D gene: -
CDR3 DNA: TGTGCCAGCAGCTTGGCTCCCGGAACTAGCACAGATACGCAGTATTTT
CDR3 protein: CASSLAPGTSTDTQYF

V gene: TRBV7-9
J gene: TRBJ1-5
clone size: once
D gene: TRBD1
CDR3 DNA: TGTGCCAGCAGCTTGGGACAGGGTCAGCCCCAGCATTTT
CDR3 protein: CASSLGQGQPQHF

V gene: TRBV23-1
J gene: TRBJ2-7
clone size: few
D gene: -
CDR3 DNA: TGCGCCAGTAGTCATCCTATGACCTACGAGCAGTACTTC
CDR3 protein: CASSHPMTYEQYF

V gene: TRBV4-1
J gene: TRBJ2-7
clone size: -
D gene: TRBD2
CDR3 DNA: TGCGCCAGCAGTGAGAGGGGAGGGACCTCCTACGAGCAGTACTTC
CDR3 protein: CASSERGGTSYEQYF

V gene: TRBV2
J gene: TRBJ2-2
clone size: -
D gene: TRBD1
CDR3 DNA: TGTGCCAGCAACAACCGACAGGGGGCTACGACCGGGGAGCTGTTTTTT
CDR3 protein: CASNNRQGATTGELFF

V gene: TRBV29-1
J gene: TRBJ2-1
clone size: -
D gene: -
CDR3 DNA: TGCAGCGTTGGAGAGACAACGCGGGGCGATGAGCAGTTCTTC
CDR3 protein: CSVGETTRGDEQFF

V gene: TRBV10-3
J gene: TRBJ1-2
clone size: once
D gene: -
CDR3 DNA: TGTGCCATCAGTGACGGGGGACATGGCTACACCTTC
CDR3 protein: CAISDGGHGYTF

V gene: TRBV6-5
J gene: TRBJ1-5
clone size: few
D gene: -
CDR3 DNA: TGTGCCAGCAGTTCGGCCCCAAATCAGCCCCAGCATTTT
CDR3 protein: CASSSAPNQPQHF